The 2 T cell receptor beta chains below all came from one sample that was sequenced in a study of blood T cell repertoires in COVID-19. Only in-frame clones appear in the TCRdb table, and some are missing; sequencing was by immunoSEQ multiplex PCR. The sample includes approximately 170,000 clones, about 86% of them seen just once. The specimen sequenced was peripheral blood. These receptors were taken from a woman aged 70-85 years with acute or convalescent COVID-19.

CDR3 region: CASSSGTGAPEAFF. The CDR3 DNA reads TGTGCCAGCAGCTCCGGGACAGGGGCCCCTGAAGCTTTCTTT. The rearrangement links TRBV3-1 (or the pseudogene TRBV3-2) to TRBJ1-1; 10 bases are shared with TRBD1. This CDR3 spans 14 amino acids. The trim removed 5 bases at V and 6 bases at J, leaving 6 bases unmatched. CDR1 is LGHDT, CDR2 YNNKEL, per germline (reference sequence).

The CDR3 DNA follows: TGTGCCAGCAGCTTAATAGCCCAGCGCAAGTGGGACGAGCAGTACTTC. Protein product: CASSLIAQRKWDEQYF. The rearrangement joins TRBV11-2 to TRBJ2-7; no firm D call. CDR3 length equals 16 residues. CDR1 and CDR2 (germline): SGHAT, FQNNGV. The germline V and J ends were trimmed by 2 bases and 5 bases, with 19 bases remaining between them. Full variable domain (missing parts from reference TRBV11-2 and TRBJ2-7): EAGVAQSPRYKIIEKRQSVAFWCNPISGHATLYWYQQILGQGPKLLIQFQNNGVVDDSQLPKDRFSAERLKGVDSTLKIQPAKLEDSAVYLCASSLIAQRKWDEQYFGPGTRLTVT.